This TCR beta chain appears in the sequencing data of a study of blood T cells in healthy people across ages. The CDR3 spans 17 residues. V shed 4 bases, J shed 7 bases, and the junction held 14 bases outside the gene matches. Germline V gene data show CDR1 as SGDLS and CDR2 as YYNGEE. The authors ran a second PCR of about 7 to 11 cycles using a sample-barcoded 5' primer and a J-beta primer mix. TCRdb itself ran the 5' RACE reads through MiXCR, one entry per CDR3 protein. This sample has more than 500,000 distinct CDR3 sequences, with 27% found just once. Regarding the study as a whole: In the absence of known donor CMV status, changes in expanded clonotypes were possibly confounded.

Note on this clonotype: The antigen is undetermined.

The source is a woman aged 70-85 years in good health. J is TRBJ1-2 and V is TRBV9; 12 nucleotides align to TRBD1. The sample consisted of blood. CDR3 in amino acids: CASSFPPGTGGSSGYTF. The DNA for the CDR3 is TGTGCCAGCAGCTTCCCCCCAGGGACAGGGGGCTCCTCTGGCTACACCTTC.